The present T cell receptor beta chain was sequenced within a study of early T cells in non-severe SARS-CoV-2 infection. The wider study: Sequencing was performed on bulk RNA from unsorted whole blood, leaving chains unpaired. Overall study results and limits: Anti-spike CD8 specificities were favored by VDJdb matching, whose results missed private and CD4 specificities.

This clonotype was counted a few times. Its antigen is as yet unknown. This CDR3 region has 13 residues. The germline V gene has CDR1 ENHRY and CDR2 SYGVKD. J was trimmed by 10 bases and V by 10 bases; bases with no gene match: 13. In the library, individual cDNA molecules carried attached unique molecular identifiers. TCRdb re-called the 5' RACE reads with MiXCR, one entry per CDR3 protein. The sample shows around 59,000 distinct CDR3 sequences, about 8.9% of them seen only once. This clonotype was sampled from an adult who was a healthcare worker with PCR-confirmed SARS-CoV-2 infection or an uninfected control (not recorded which). This chain links TRBV10-3 with TRBJ1-5, with 7 bases that match TRBD1. The sequenced sample was whole blood. This chain's CDR3 is CATRPRGDRPQHF. For the CDR3, the DNA is TGTGCCACCCGACCCAGGGGGGATCGACCCCAGCATTTT.